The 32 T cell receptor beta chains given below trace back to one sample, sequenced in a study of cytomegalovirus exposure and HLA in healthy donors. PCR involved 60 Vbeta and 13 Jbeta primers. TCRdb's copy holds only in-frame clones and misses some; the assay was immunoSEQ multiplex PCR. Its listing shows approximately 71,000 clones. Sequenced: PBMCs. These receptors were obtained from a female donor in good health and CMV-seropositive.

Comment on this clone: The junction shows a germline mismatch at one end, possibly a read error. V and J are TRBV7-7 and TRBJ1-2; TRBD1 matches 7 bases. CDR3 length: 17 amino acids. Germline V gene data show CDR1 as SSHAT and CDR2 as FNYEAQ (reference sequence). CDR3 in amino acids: CASSSYGRDRGLYGYTF. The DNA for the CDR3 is TGTGCTAGCAGTTCATACGGCCGGGACAGAGGGCTCTATGGCTACACCTTC.

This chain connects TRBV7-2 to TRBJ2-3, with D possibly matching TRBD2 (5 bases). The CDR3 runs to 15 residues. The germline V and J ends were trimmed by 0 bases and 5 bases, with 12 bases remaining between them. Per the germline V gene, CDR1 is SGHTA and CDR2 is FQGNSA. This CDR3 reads CASSLASGGGDTQYF. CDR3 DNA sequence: TGTGCCAGCAGCTTAGCGAGCGGTGGCGGAGATACGCAGTATTTT.

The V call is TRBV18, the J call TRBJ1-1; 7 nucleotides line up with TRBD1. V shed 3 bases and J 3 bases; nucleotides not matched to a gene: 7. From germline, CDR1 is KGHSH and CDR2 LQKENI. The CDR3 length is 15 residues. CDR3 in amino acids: CASSPLRTGDTEAFF. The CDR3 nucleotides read TGTGCCAGCTCACCTCTCCGGACAGGAGACACTGAAGCTTTCTTT.

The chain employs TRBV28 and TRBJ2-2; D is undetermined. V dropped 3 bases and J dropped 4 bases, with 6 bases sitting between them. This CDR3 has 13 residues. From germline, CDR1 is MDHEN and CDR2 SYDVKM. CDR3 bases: TGTGCCAGCAGTTTTCAGGCCACCGGGGAGCTGTTTTTT. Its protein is CASSFQATGELFF.

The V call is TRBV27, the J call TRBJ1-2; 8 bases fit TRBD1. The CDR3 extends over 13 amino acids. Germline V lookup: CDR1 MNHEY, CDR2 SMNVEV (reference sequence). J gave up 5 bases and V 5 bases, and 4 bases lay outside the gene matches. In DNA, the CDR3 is TGTGCCAGCAGTAGCCGGGACAGGTATGGCTACACCTTC. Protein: CASSSRDRYGYTF.

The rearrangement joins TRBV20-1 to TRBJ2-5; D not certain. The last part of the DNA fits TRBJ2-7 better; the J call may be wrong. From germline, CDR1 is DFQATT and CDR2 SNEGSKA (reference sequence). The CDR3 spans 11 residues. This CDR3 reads CSARYAYEQYF. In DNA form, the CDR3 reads TGCAGTGCTAGATACGCCTACGAGCAGTACTTC.

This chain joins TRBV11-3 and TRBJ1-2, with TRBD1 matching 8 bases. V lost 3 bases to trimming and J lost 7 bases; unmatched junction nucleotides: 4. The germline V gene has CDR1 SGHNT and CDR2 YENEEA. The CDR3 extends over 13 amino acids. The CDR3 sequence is CASSLRQGSGYTF. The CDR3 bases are TGTGCCAGCAGCTTGCGACAGGGGTCTGGCTACACCTTC.

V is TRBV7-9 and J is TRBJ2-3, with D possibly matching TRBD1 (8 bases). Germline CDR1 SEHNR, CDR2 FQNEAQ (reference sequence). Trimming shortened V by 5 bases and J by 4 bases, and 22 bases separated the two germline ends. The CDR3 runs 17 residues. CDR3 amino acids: CASSPNWWTGRADTQYF. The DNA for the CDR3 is TGTGCCAGCAGCCCCAATTGGTGGACAGGGAGGGCAGATACGCAGTATTTT.

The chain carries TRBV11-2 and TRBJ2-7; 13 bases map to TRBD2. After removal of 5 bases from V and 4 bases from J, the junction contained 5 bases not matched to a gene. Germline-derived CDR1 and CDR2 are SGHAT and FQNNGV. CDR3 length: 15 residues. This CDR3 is CASSDWTSGRYEQYF. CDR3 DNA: TGTGCCAGCAGCGATTGGACTAGCGGGAGATACGAGCAGTACTTC.

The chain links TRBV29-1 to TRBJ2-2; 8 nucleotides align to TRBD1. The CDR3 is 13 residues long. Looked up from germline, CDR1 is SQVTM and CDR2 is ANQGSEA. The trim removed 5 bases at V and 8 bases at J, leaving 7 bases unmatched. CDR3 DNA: TGCAGCGTTCGGCGGGGACAGGATGGGGAGCTGTTTTTT. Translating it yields CSVRRGQDGELFF.

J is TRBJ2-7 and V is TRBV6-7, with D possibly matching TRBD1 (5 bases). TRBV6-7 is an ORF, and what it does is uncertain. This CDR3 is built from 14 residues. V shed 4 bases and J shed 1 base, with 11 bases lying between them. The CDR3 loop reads CASSLSRDSYEQYF. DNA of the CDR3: TGTGCCAGCAGTTTAAGCAGGGATTCCTACGAGCAGTACTTC.

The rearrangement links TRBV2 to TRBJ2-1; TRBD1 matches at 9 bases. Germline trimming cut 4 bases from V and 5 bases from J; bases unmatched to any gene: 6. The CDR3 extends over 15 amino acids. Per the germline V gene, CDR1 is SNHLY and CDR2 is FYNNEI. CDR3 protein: CASSGPGQGDNEQFF. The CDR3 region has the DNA TGTGCCAGCAGTGGACCGGGACAGGGAGACAATGAGCAGTTCTTC. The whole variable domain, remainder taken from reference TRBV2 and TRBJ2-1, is EPEVTQTPSHQVTQMGQEVILRCVPISNHLYFYWYRQILGQKVEFLVSFYNNEISEKSEIFDDQFSVERPDGSNFTLKIRSTKLEDSAMYFCASSGPGQGDNEQFFGPGTRLTVL.

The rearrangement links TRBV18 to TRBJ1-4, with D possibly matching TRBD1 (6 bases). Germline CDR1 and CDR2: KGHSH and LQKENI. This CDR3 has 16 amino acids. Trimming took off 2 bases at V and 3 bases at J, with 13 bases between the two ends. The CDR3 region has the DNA TGTGCCAGCTCACCATACACAGGGCAGGCTAATGAAAAACTGTTTTTT. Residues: CASSPYTGQANEKLFF.

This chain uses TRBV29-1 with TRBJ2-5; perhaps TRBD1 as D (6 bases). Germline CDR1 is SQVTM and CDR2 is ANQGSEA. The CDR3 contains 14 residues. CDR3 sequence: CIVDRGHTQETQYF. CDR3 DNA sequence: TGCATCGTGGATCGGGGACACACCCAAGAGACCCAGTACTTC.

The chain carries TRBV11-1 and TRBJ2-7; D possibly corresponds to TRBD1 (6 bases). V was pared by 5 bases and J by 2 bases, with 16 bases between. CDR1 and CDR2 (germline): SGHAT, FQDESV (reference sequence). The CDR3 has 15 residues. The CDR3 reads CASSPTSDSAYEQYF. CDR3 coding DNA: TGTGCCAGCAGCCCTACCTCGGACAGCGCCTACGAGCAGTACTTC.

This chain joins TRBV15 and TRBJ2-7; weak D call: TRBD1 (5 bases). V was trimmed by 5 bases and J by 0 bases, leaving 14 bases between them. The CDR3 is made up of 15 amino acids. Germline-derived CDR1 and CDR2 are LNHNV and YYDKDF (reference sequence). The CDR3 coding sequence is TGTGCCACCAGCGGCGGCCAGGGCCGCTCCTACGAGCAGTACTTC. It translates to CATSGGQGRSYEQYF.

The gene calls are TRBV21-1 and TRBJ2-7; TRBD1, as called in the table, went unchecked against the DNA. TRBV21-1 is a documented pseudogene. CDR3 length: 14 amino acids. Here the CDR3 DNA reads TGTGCCAGCAGCAAACGTGGCATCGCCTACGAGCAGTACTTC. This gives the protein CASSKRGIAYEQYF.

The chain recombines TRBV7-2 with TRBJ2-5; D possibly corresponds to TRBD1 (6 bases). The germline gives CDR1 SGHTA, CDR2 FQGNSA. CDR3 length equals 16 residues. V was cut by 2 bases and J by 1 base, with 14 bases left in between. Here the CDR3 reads CASSLRARTAQETQYF. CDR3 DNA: TGTGCCAGCAGCTTACGGGCCCGGACAGCCCAAGAGACCCAGTACTTC. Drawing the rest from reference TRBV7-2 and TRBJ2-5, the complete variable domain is GAGVSQSPSNKVTEKGKDVELRCDPISGHTALYWYRQSLGQGLEFLIYFQGNSAPDKSGLPSDRFSAERTGGSVSTLTIQRTQQEDSAVYLCASSLRARTAQETQYFGPGTRLLVL.

The CDR3 loop is CASSLMGTSETQYF. The CDR3 DNA reads as TGTGCCAGCAGCTTAATGGGGACTAGCGAGACCCAGTACTTC. The chain is built from TRBV7-3 and TRBJ2-5; 9 bases are a match to TRBD2. The CDR3 runs 14 residues. V shed 1 base, J shed 5 bases, and the junction held 2 bases outside the gene matches. CDR1 is SGHTA, CDR2 FQGTGA, per germline.

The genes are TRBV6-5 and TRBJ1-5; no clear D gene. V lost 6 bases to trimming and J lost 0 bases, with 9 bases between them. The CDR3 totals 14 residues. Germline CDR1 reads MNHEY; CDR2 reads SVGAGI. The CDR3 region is CASRTTFSNQPQHF. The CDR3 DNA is TGTGCCAGCAGAACAACCTTTAGCAATCAGCCCCAGCATTTT.

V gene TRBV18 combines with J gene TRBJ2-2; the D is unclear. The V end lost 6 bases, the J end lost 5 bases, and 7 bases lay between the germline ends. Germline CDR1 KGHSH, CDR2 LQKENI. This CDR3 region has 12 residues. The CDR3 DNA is TGTGCCAGCTCTACCGGGACCGGGGAGCTGTTTTTT. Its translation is CASSTGTGELFF.

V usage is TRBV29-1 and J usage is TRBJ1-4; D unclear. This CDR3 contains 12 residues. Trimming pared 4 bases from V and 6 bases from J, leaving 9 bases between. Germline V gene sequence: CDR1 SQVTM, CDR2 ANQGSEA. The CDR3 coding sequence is TGCAGCGTTGTGGCTACAGATGAAAAACTGTTTTTT. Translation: CSVVATDEKLFF. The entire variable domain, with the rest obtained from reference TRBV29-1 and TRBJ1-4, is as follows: SAVISQKPSRDICQRGTSLTIQCQVDSQVTMMFWYRQQPGQSLTLIATANQGSEATYESGFVIDKFPISRPNLTFSTLTVSNMSPEDSSIYLCSVVATDEKLFFGSGTQLSVL.

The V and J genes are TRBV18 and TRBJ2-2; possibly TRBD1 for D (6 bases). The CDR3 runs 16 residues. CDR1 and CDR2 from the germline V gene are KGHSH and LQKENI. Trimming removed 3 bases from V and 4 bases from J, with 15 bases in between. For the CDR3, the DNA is TGTGCCAGCTCACCTTCAGGGGTCACAAGCACCGGGGAGCTGTTTTTT. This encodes CASSPSGVTSTGELFF.

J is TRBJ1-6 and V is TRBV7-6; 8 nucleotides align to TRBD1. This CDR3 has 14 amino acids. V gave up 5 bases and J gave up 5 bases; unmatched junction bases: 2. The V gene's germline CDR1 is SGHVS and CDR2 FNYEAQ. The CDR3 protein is CASSRGQDNSPLHF. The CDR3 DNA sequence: TGTGCCAGCAGCCGGGGACAGGATAATTCACCCCTCCACTTT.

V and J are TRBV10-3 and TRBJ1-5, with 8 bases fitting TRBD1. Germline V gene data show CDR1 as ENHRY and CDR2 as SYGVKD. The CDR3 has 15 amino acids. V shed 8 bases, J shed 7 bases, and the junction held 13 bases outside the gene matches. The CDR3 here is CAIGRTGGEGQPQHF. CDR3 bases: TGTGCCATCGGAAGAACAGGGGGGGAAGGCCAGCCCCAGCATTTT.

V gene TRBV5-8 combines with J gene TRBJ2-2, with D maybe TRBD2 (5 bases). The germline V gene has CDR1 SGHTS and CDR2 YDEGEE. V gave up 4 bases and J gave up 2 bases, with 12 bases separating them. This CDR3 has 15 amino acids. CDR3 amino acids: CASSRAGGNTGELFF. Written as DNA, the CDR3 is TGTGCCAGCAGCCGGGCGGGCGGCAACACCGGGGAGCTGTTTTTT.

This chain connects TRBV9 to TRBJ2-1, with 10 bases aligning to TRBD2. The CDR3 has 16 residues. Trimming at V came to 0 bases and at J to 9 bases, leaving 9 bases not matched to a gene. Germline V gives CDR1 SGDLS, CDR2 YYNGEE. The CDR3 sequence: CASSVATSGVQGEQFF. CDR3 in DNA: TGTGCCAGCAGCGTAGCTACTAGCGGGGTCCAGGGTGAGCAGTTCTTC.

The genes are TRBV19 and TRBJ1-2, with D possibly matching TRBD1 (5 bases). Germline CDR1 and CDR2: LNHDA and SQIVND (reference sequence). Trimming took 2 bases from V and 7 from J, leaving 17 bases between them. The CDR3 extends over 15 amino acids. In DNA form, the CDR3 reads TGTGCCAGTAGTATAAATCTCCAGGGTGTAGGTGGCTACACCTTC. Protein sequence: CASSINLQGVGGYTF.

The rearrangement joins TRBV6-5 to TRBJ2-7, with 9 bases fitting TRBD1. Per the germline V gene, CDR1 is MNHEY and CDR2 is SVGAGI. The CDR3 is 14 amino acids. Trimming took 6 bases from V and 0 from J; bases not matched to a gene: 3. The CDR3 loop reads CASRQGANSYEQYF. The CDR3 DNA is TGTGCCAGCAGACAGGGGGCGAACTCCTACGAGCAGTACTTC.

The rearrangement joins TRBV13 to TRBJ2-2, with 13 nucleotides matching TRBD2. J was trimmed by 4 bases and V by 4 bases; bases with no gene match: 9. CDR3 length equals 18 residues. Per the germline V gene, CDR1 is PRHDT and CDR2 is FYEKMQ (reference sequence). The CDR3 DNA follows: TGTGCCAGCAGCTCCCTACAGGGACTAGCGGGAAGCACCGGGGAGCTGTTTTTT. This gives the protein CASSSLQGLAGSTGELFF.

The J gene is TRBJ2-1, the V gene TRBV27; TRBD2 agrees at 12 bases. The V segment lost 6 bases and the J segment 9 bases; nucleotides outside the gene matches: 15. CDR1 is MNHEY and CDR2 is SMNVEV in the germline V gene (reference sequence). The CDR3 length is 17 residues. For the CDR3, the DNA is TGTGCCAGCAGCCCCCTCTCTAGCGGGAGGGCCAGAGGTGAGCAGTTCTTC. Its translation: CASSPLSSGRARGEQFF.

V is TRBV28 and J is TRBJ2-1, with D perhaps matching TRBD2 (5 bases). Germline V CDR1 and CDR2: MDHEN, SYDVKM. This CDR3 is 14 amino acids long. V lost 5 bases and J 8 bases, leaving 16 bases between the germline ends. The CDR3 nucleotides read TGTGCCAGCAGTCCGCCGGGGAGACTACATGAGCAGTTCTTC. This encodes CASSPPGRLHEQFF.